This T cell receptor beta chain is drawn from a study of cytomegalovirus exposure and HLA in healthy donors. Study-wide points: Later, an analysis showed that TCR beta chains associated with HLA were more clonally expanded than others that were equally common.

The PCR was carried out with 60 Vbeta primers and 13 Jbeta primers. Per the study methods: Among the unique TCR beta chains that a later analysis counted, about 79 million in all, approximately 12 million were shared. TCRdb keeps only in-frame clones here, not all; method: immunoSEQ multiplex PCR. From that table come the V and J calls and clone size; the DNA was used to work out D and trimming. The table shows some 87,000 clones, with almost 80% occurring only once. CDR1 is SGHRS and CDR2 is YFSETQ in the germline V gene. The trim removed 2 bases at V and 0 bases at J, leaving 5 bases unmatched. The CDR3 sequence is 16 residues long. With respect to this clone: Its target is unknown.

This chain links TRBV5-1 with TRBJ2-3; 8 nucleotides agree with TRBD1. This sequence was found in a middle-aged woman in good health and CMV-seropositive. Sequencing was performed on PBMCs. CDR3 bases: TGCGCCAGCAGCTTAAACTACAGGGGGAGCACAGATACGCAGTATTTT. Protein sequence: CASSLNYRGSTDTQYF.